This entry lists 27 T cell receptor beta chains sequenced from one sample in a study of blood T cell repertoires in COVID-19. Here immunoSEQ multiplex PCR was the method, and the copy in TCRdb shows in-frame clones only, minus some. The sample lists approximately 200,000 clones; 80% to 90% were seen once. The source material was peripheral blood. The receptors derive from a man aged 50 to 59 who had recovered from COVID-19.

J is TRBJ2-3 and V is TRBV7-8; 12 positions match TRBD2. This CDR3 spans 16 amino acids. Looked up from germline, CDR1 is SGHVS and CDR2 is FQNEAQ. V was clipped by 2 bases and J by 4 bases; unmatched bases: 4. The CDR3 spells CASSLSSGRAADTQYF. In DNA, the CDR3 is TGTGCCAGCAGCTTATCTAGCGGGAGGGCCGCAGATACGCAGTATTTT.

V is TRBV5-6 and J is TRBJ1-5, with D possibly being TRBD1 (6 bases). CDR3 length: 16 amino acids. Trimming left V 0 bases short and J 0 bases short, with 10 bases between. The germline V gene has CDR1 SGHDT and CDR2 YYEEEE. The CDR3 DNA follows: TGTGCCAGCAGCTTGGGGGGGCCAAATAGCAATCAGCCCCAGCATTTT. Translation gives CASSLGGPNSNQPQHF.

The chain employs TRBV28 and TRBJ1-3; 9 bases line up with TRBD1. The V and J ends lost 6 bases and 3 bases, in that order; junction bases with no gene match: 18. The CDR3 loop spans 19 amino acids. Germline V gene lookup returns CDR1 MDHEN and CDR2 SYDVKM. For the CDR3, the DNA is TGTGCCAGCAGCTCGCCAGGGGGACAGGGCTTCGGTTTTGGAAACACCATATATTTT. It translates to CASSSPGGQGFGFGNTIYF. The whole variable domain, filled in from reference TRBV28 and TRBJ1-3, reads DVKVTQSSRYLVKRTGEKVFLECVQDMDHENMFWYRQDPGLGLRLIYFSYDVKMKEKGDIPEGYSVSREKKERFSLILESASTNQTSMYLCASSSPGGQGFGFGNTIYFGEGSWLTVV.

This clone was seen a few times. V is TRBV25-1 and J is TRBJ2-7; 7 nucleotides line up with TRBD1. The CDR3 totals 13 residues. CDR1 MGHDK and CDR2 SYGVNS come from the germline V gene. V gave up 5 bases and J gave up 2 bases; unmatched junction bases: 3. CDR3 sequence (DNA): TGTGCCAGCAGTCGGGGACAGCCCTACGAGCAGTACTTC. Its protein product is CASSRGQPYEQYF.

The V gene is TRBV15, the J gene TRBJ1-2, with TRBD1 as a possible D gene (6 bases). With 0 bases removed from V and 4 bases from J, the gap between germline ends came to 15 bases. The CDR3 loop spans 16 amino acids. The germline gives CDR1 LNHNV, CDR2 YYDKDF (reference sequence). The CDR3 nucleotides are TGTGCCACCAGCAGAGATTTTGACAGGCGGCTCTATGGCTACACCTTC. Protein sequence: CATSRDFDRRLYGYTF. Filled out from reference TRBV15 and TRBJ1-2, the complete variable domain reads DAMVIQNPRYQVTQFGKPVTLSCSQTLNHNVMYWYQQKSSQAPKLLFHYYDKDFNNEADTPDNFQSRRPNTSFCFLDIRSPGLGDTAMYLCATSRDFDRRLYGYTFGSGTRLTVV.

The V and J genes are TRBV11-3 and TRBJ2-5; tentative D call: TRBD2 (6 bases). The CDR3 has 14 amino acids. Germline V gives CDR1 SGHNT, CDR2 YENEEA. V lost 1 base and J 2 bases, leaving 8 bases between the germline ends. The CDR3 sequence is CASSLGGVQETQYF. CDR3 nucleotide sequence: TGTGCCAGCAGCTTAGGGGGGGTTCAAGAGACCCAGTACTTC.

The V call is TRBV3-1 (or the pseudogene TRBV3-2), the J call TRBJ1-1, with D possibly TRBD1 on 5 matching bases. V dropped 0 bases and J dropped 4 bases, with 15 bases sitting between them. The CDR3 loop spans 16 amino acids. Germline V gives CDR1 LGHDT, CDR2 YNNKEL (reference sequence). CDR3 in DNA: TGTGCCAGCAGCCAAGATGGAGGGGTCGGCGGCACTGAAGCTTTCTTT. This encodes CASSQDGGVGGTEAFF.

The gene calls are TRBV7-7 and TRBJ2-7, with 9 bases matching TRBD1. Germline V gives CDR1 SSHAT, CDR2 FNYEAQ (reference sequence). The CDR3 totals 15 residues. Losses at the gene ends were 5 bases for V and 0 bases for J; bases not matched to a gene: 5. DNA of the CDR3: TGTGCCAGCAGCATACAGGGGGCTGTCTCCTACGAGCAGTACTTC. It is translated as CASSIQGAVSYEQYF.

V usage is TRBV5-8 and J usage is TRBJ1-1; no clear D. The germline CDR1 and CDR2 sequences are SGHTS and YDEGEE. This CDR3 contains 12 residues. Trimming took 1 base from V and 7 from J, leaving 8 bases between them. CDR3 sequence (DNA): TGTGCCAGCAGCTTGAGGGAGGGTGAAGCTTTCTTT. It translates to CASSLREGEAFF.

The chain recombines TRBV7-8 with TRBJ2-7; D perhaps matches TRBD2 (9 bases). V was cut by 1 base and J by 4 bases, with 23 bases left in between. This CDR3 spans 18 amino acids. CDR1 and CDR2 (germline): SGHVS, FQNEAQ. The DNA of the CDR3 is TGTGCCAGCAGCTTAGGTGTCCAGGGGGCGGGAGGGCCGTACGAGCAGTACTTC. Amino acid sequence: CASSLGVQGAGGPYEQYF.

Here the CDR3 DNA reads TGTGCCAGTAGTGAGGGAGCCTATGGCTACACCTTC. Translating it yields CASSEGAYGYTF. The chain combines TRBV19 with TRBJ1-2; D is undetermined. Germline V gene lookup returns CDR1 LNHDA and CDR2 SQIVND (reference sequence). CDR3 size: 12 residues. V lost 5 bases and J 4 bases, leaving 8 bases between the germline ends.

The chain is built from TRBV28 and TRBJ1-2; 8 bases align to TRBD1. The V gene end was trimmed by 6 bases and the J gene end by 8 bases; junction bases not matched to a gene: 17. This CDR3 is 16 amino acids long. The germline V gene encodes CDR1 MDHEN and CDR2 SYDVKM. CDR3 nucleotide sequence: TGTGCCAGCAGCCAACCCTTAGGACAGGGACTTAGAGGCTACACCTTC. Translated, it gives CASSQPLGQGLRGYTF.

V gene TRBV7-6 combines with J gene TRBJ2-1; 7 bases are shared with TRBD1. Germline values: CDR1 SGHVS, CDR2 FNYEAQ. V lost 4 bases and J lost 3; bases outside the gene matches: 12. This CDR3 contains 17 residues. CDR3 sequence reads: CASSYLTRTGGYNEQFF. CDR3 in DNA: TGTGCCAGCAGCTATCTGACCCGGACAGGTGGCTACAATGAGCAGTTCTTC.

This clone was picked up a small number of times. The chain joins TRBV27 to TRBJ2-7; a possible D gene is TRBD1 (5 bases). Germline values: CDR1 MNHEY, CDR2 SMNVEV (reference sequence). This CDR3 region has 15 residues. The V and J ends lost 3 bases and 3 bases respectively, with 15 bases between them. CDR3 in DNA: TGTGCCAGCAGTTTCCGTATTACAGGTATCTACGAGCAGTACTTC. This translates into CASSFRITGIYEQYF.

The chain employs TRBV7-2 and TRBJ1-2, with unresolved D. Trimming stripped 7 bases from V and 0 bases from J, with 15 bases between. The germline V gene encodes CDR1 SGHTA and CDR2 FQGNSA. This CDR3 is built from 15 residues. CDR3 DNA: TGTGCCAGCATCGAAACTAGAGCTTCTAACTATGGCTACACCTTC. It yields the protein CASIETRASNYGYTF.

The chain combines TRBV28 with TRBJ2-2; TRBD1 agrees at 11 bases. The germline CDR1 and CDR2 sequences are MDHEN and SYDVKM. Losses at the gene ends were 6 bases for V and 3 bases for J; bases not matched to a gene: 9. The CDR3 sequence is 17 residues long. This CDR3 reads CASRRDRGLEYTGELFF. The DNA for the CDR3 is TGTGCCAGCAGGCGGGACAGGGGGTTAGAGTACACCGGGGAGCTGTTTTTT.

This chain uses TRBV3-1 (or the pseudogene TRBV3-2) with TRBJ2-1; 9 bases fit TRBD2. The germline CDR1 and CDR2 sequences are LGHDT and YNNKEL (reference sequence). V lost 5 bases, J lost 0 bases, and 8 bases stayed unmatched. This CDR3 comprises 17 residues. The CDR3, as DNA: TGTGCCAGCAGCACAAAGAAGCGGGAGGTCTCCTACAATGAGCAGTTCTTC. Translating it yields CASSTKKREVSYNEQFF.

CDR3 sequence: CASSRGTGVWTGELFF. The DNA of the CDR3 is TGTGCCAGCAGCAGAGGAACAGGGGTGTGGACCGGGGAGCTGTTTTTT. The chain joins TRBV21-1 to TRBJ2-2; the D call TRBD1 from the table was never checked on the DNA. TRBV21-1 has pseudogene status. The CDR3 extends over 16 amino acids.

This clone was recorded only once. The chain couples TRBV9 to TRBJ2-1; 9 bases are shared with TRBD2. The CDR3 is made up of 15 amino acids. Trimming cost V 1 base and J 4 bases; bases outside gene matches: 3. Looked up from germline, CDR1 is SGDLS and CDR2 is YYNGEE. CDR3 sequence (DNA): TGTGCCAGCAGCGTATCTAGCGGGGAGTACAATGAGCAGTTCTTC. This encodes CASSVSSGEYNEQFF.

CDR3 region: CAISGVAGAGEQYF. CDR3 DNA sequence: TGTGCCATCAGTGGGGTGGCAGGGGCGGGCGAGCAGTACTTC. The V call is TRBV10-3, the J call TRBJ2-7; D may be TRBD1 (6 bases). This CDR3 contains 14 residues. V was trimmed by 4 bases and J by 6 bases, leaving 16 bases between them. Looked up from germline, CDR1 is ENHRY and CDR2 is SYGVKD.

This clone was found a few times. J is TRBJ1-1 and V is TRBV6-1; 7 bases are shared with TRBD1. The V gene's germline CDR1 is MNHNS and CDR2 SASEGT. V lost 6 bases to trimming and J lost 5 bases; unmatched junction nucleotides: 9. The CDR3 runs to 14 residues. The CDR3 loop reads CASSDRERGTEAFF. The CDR3 DNA is TGTGCCAGCAGCGACAGGGAAAGAGGGACTGAAGCTTTCTTT.

The chain couples TRBV5-1 to TRBJ1-2; possible D gene TRBD1, 5 bases. The CDR3 spans 14 residues. With 1 base removed from V and 6 bases from J, the gap between germline ends came to 13 bases. Germline CDR1 reads SGHRS; CDR2 reads YFSETQ. This CDR3 reads CASSLYQGSDGYTF. The CDR3 bases are TGCGCCAGCAGCTTGTATCAGGGCTCCGATGGCTACACCTTC.

Here the CDR3 reads CASSSSGQGGSPLHF. The CDR3 nucleotides are TGCGCCAGCAGCTCCTCAGGACAGGGGGGATCACCCCTCCACTTT. V is TRBV5-1 and J is TRBJ1-6, with 10 bases aligning to TRBD1. CDR1 is SGHRS, CDR2 YFSETQ, per germline. The CDR3 length is 15 residues. V lost 3 bases and J lost 10; bases outside the gene matches: 7.

This rearrangement joins TRBV5-1 to TRBJ2-6; 8 nucleotides agree with TRBD1. Germline assignment: CDR1 SGHRS and CDR2 YFSETQ. The CDR3 consists of 17 residues. V was clipped by 4 bases and J by 2 bases; unmatched bases: 8. The chain's CDR3 is CASSTQQGATGANVLTF. The CDR3 DNA is TGCGCCAGCAGCACTCAGCAGGGGGCAACTGGGGCCAACGTCCTGACTTTC.

The V and J genes are TRBV18 and TRBJ2-7, with 9 bases aligning to TRBD2. The CDR3 runs 17 residues. The germline CDR1 and CDR2 sequences are KGHSH and LQKENI. The trim removed 2 bases at V and 7 bases at J, leaving 15 bases unmatched. The CDR3 spells CASSPGREREVRGEQYF. The CDR3 DNA is TGTGCCAGCTCACCAGGGAGGGAGCGGGAGGTCCGAGGGGAGCAGTACTTC.

CDR3 in amino acids: CASSLRQGLDEQFF. In nucleotides, the CDR3 is TGTGCCAGCAGCTTGCGGCAAGGTTTGGATGAGCAGTTCTTC. This sequence joins TRBV7-9 and TRBJ2-1, with unresolved D. The CDR3 has 14 residues. Deletions cut 3 bases from V and 8 bases from J, with 14 bases between. Germline V lookup: CDR1 SEHNR, CDR2 FQNEAQ (reference sequence).

The chain recombines TRBV18 with TRBJ1-1; TRBD1 matches 7 bases. CDR3 length: 15 residues. The J segment lost 0 bases and the V segment lost 4 bases, leaving 5 bases of the junction unmatched. Germline CDR1 is KGHSH and CDR2 is LQKENI. The CDR3 DNA reads as TGTGCCAGCTCACGCGCAGGGGGATTGAACACTGAAGCTTTCTTT. Encoded protein: CASSRAGGLNTEAFF.